This T cell receptor beta chain was profiled in a study of early T cells in non-severe SARS-CoV-2 infection. This clonotype was seen ten or more times. V was shortened by 1 base and J by 9 bases, with 7 bases between the two germline ends. This CDR3 is 11 amino acids long. Germline values: CDR1 SGHDN, CDR2 FVKESK. Each CDR3 protein gets one entry after TCRdb re-called the 5' RACE reads with MiXCR. The sample yields more than 35,000 distinct CDR3 sequences, about 6% seen once. This sequence originates from an adult who was a healthcare worker with PCR-confirmed SARS-CoV-2 infection or an uninfected control (not recorded which). Source material: whole blood. The chain links TRBV14 to TRBJ2-7; D is uncertain. CDR3 loop: CASSQGIRQYF. CDR3 bases: TGTGCCAGCAGCCAAGGGATTAGGCAGTACTTC.